Given below is one TCR beta chain in context. V dropped 3 bases and J dropped 0; count of bases not matched to a gene: 10. There are 18 residues in the CDR3. Germline V gene lookup returns CDR1 DFQATT and CDR2 SNEGSKA (reference sequence). A second PCR, run for roughly 7 to 12 cycles, used a sample-barcoded 5' primer plus a J-beta primer mix. Carrying 12 random nucleotides, a template-switch adaptor labeled each individual cDNA molecule. The yield of each sample was at least 2.5 million CDR3-containing paired-end reads. TCRdb redid the calling of the 5' RACE reads with MiXCR, one entry per CDR3 protein. This table holds 630,000 or so distinct CDR3 sequences, about 34% found once. This record comes from a study of blood T cells in healthy people across ages. Each sample used at least 7 million PBMCs.

The specimen was blood. This sequence was found in a woman over 75 in good health. The V and J genes are TRBV20-1 and TRBJ1-4, with 10 nucleotides matching TRBD1. CDR3 DNA sequence: TGCAGTGCTAGGAGAAGGGGACAGGGGCCATCAACTAATGAAAAACTGTTTTTT. This translates into CSARRRGQGPSTNEKLFF.